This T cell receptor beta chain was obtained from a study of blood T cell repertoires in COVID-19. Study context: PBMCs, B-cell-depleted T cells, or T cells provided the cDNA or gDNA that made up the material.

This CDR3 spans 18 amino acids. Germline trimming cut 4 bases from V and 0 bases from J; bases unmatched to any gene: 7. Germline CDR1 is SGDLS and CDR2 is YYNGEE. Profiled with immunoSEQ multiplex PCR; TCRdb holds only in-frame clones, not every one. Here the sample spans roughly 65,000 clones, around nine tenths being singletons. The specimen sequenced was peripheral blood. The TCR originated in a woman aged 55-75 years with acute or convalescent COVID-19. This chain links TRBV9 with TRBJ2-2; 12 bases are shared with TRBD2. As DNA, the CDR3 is TGTGCCAGCAGCCCTCGACTAGCGGGGGCCACGAACACCGGGGAGCTGTTTTTT. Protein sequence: CASSPRLAGATNTGELFF.